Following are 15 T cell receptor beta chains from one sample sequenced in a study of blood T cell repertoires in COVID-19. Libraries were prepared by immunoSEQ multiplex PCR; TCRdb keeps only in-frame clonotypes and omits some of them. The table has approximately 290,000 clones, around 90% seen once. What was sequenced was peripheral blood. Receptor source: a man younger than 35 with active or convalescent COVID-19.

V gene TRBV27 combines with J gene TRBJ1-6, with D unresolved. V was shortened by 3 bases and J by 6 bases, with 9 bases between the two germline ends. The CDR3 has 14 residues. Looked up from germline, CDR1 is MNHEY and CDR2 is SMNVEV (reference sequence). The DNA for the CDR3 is TGTGCCAGCAGTTTTCTAGGAGTTAATTCACCCCTCCACTTT. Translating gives CASSFLGVNSPLHF.

The CDR3 protein is CASSLAGTNYGYTF. The CDR3 DNA reads as TGTGCCAGCAGCTTGGCCGGGACAAACTATGGCTACACCTTC. This chain links TRBV5-6 with TRBJ1-2; possible D gene TRBD1, 6 bases. The germline CDR1 and CDR2 sequences are SGHDT and YYEEEE. The CDR3 extends over 14 amino acids. V gave up 0 bases and J gave up 2 bases, with 8 bases separating them.

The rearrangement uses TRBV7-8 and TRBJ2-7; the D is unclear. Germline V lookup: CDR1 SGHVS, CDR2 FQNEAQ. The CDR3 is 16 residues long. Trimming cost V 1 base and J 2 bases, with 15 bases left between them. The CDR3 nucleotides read TGTGCCAGCAGCTTAGGGTTTCAGGCGACAACCTACGAGCAGTACTTC. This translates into CASSLGFQATTYEQYF. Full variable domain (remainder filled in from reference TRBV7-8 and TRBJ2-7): GAGVSQSPRYKVAKRGQDVALRCDPISGHVSLFWYQQALGQGPEFLTYFQNEAQLDKSGLPSDRFFAERPEGSVSTLKIQRTQQEDSAVYLCASSLGFQATTYEQYFGPGTRLTVT.

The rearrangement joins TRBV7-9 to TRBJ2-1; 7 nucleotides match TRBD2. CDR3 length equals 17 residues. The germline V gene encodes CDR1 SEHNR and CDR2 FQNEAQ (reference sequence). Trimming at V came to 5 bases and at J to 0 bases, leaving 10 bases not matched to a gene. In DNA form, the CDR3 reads TGTGCCAGCAGCCCGGGAGGAGGGACCAGCTCCTACAATGAGCAGTTCTTC. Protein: CASSPGGGTSSYNEQFF.

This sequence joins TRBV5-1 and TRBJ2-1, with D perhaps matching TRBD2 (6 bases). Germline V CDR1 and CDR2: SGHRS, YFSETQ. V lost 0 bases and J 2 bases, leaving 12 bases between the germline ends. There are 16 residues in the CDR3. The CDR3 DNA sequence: TGCGCCAGCAGCTTGGGAATTAGCGGCACCTACAATGAGCAGTTCTTC. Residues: CASSLGISGTYNEQFF.

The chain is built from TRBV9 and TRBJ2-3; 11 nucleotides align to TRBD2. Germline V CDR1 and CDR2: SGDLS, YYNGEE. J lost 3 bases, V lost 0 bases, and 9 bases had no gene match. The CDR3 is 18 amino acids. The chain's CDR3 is CASSVAASGGFRTDTQYF. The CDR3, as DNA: TGTGCCAGCAGCGTAGCGGCTAGCGGGGGGTTTCGTACAGATACGCAGTATTTT.

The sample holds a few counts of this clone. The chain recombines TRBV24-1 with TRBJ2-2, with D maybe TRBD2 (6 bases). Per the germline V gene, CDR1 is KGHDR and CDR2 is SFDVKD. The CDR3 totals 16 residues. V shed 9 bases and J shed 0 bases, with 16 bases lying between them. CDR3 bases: TGTGCCACCCAGGGCTTGGGGAGGACGAACACCGGGGAGCTGTTTTTT. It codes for CATQGLGRTNTGELFF.

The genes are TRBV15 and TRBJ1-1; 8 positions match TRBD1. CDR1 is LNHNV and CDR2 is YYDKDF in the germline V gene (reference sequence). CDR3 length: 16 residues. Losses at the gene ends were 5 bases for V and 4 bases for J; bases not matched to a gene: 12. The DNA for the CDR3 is TGTGCCACCAGCGAGACAGGGGTAGGGTCGGGCACTGAAGCTTTCTTT. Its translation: CATSETGVGSGTEAFF.

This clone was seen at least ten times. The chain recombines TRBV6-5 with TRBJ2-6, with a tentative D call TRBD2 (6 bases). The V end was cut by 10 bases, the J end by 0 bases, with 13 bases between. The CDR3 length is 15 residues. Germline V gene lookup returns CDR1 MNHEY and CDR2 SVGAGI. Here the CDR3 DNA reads TGTGCCACCGGCGGGGAAACCTCTGGGGCCAACGTCCTGACTTTC. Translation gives CATGGETSGANVLTF.

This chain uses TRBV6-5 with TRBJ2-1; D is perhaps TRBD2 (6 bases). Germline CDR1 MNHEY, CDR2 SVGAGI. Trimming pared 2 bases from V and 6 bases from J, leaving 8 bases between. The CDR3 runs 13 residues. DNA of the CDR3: TGTGCCAGCAGTTACCTGGGGGGCAATGAGCAGTTCTTC. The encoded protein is CASSYLGGNEQFF.

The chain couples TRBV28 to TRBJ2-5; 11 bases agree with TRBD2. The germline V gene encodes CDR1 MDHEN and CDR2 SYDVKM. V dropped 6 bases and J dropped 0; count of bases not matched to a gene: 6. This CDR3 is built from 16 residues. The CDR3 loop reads CASSPLAGEHQETQYF. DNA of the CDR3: TGTGCCAGCAGCCCACTAGCGGGAGAACACCAAGAGACCCAGTACTTC. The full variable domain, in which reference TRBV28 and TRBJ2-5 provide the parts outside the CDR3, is DVKVTQSSRYLVKRTGEKVFLECVQDMDHENMFWYRQDPGLGLRLIYFSYDVKMKEKGDIPEGYSVSREKKERFSLILESASTNQTSMYLCASSPLAGEHQETQYFGPGTRLLVL.

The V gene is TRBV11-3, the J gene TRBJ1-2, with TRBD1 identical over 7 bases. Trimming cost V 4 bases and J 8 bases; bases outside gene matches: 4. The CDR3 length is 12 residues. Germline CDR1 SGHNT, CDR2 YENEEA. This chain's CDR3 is CASSYRGYGYTF. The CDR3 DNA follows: TGTGCCAGCAGCTACAGGGGATACGGCTACACCTTC.

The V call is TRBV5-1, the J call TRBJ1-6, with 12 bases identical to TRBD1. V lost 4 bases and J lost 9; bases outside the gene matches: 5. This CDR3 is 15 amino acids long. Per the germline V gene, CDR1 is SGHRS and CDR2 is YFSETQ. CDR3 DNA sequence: TGCGCCAGCAGCACCCGGGACAGGGGGCTTTCACCCCTCCACTTT. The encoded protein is CASSTRDRGLSPLHF. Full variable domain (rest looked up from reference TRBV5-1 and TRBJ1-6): KAGVTQTPRYLIKTRGQQVTLSCSPISGHRSVSWYQQTPGQGLQFLFEYFSETQRNKGNFPGRFSGRQFSNSRSEMNVSTLELGDSALYLCASSTRDRGLSPLHFGNGTRLTVT.

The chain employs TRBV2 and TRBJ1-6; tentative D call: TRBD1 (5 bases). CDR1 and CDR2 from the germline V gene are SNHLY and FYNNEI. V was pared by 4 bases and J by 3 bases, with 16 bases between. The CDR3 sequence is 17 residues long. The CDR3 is CASSVGAPPGYNSPLHF. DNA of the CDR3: TGTGCCAGCAGTGTAGGGGCTCCCCCGGGCTATAATTCACCCCTCCACTTT.

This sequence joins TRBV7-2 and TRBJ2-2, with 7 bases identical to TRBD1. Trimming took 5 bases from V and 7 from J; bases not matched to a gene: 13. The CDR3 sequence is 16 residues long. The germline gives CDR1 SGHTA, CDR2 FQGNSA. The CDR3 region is CASSPTPRQGNGELFF. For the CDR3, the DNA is TGTGCCAGCAGCCCCACTCCGAGACAGGGCAACGGGGAGCTGTTTTTT.